This entry is about one T cell receptor (beta chain). The data originate from a study of blood T cell repertoires in COVID-19. As for the study in general: T cells, B-cell-depleted T cells, or PBMCs provided the cDNA or gDNA that served as material.

The CDR3 sequence is 14 residues long. With 4 bases removed from V and 3 bases from J, the gap between germline ends came to 12 bases. Germline V CDR1 and CDR2: LGHNA, YSLEER. Libraries were prepared by immunoSEQ multiplex PCR; TCRdb keeps only in-frame clonotypes and omits some of them. The profile covers around 76,000 clones, with roughly 85% appearing a single time and about 4.6% taken by the ten largest. The J gene is TRBJ2-5, the V gene TRBV4-3, with D possibly TRBD2 on 6 matching bases. The sequence derives from a man at least 80 years old with acute or convalescent COVID-19. The sample consisted of peripheral blood. The CDR3 protein is CASSPGEREETQYF. DNA for the CDR3: TGCGCCAGCAGCCCGGGGGAAAGGGAAGAGACCCAGTACTTC.